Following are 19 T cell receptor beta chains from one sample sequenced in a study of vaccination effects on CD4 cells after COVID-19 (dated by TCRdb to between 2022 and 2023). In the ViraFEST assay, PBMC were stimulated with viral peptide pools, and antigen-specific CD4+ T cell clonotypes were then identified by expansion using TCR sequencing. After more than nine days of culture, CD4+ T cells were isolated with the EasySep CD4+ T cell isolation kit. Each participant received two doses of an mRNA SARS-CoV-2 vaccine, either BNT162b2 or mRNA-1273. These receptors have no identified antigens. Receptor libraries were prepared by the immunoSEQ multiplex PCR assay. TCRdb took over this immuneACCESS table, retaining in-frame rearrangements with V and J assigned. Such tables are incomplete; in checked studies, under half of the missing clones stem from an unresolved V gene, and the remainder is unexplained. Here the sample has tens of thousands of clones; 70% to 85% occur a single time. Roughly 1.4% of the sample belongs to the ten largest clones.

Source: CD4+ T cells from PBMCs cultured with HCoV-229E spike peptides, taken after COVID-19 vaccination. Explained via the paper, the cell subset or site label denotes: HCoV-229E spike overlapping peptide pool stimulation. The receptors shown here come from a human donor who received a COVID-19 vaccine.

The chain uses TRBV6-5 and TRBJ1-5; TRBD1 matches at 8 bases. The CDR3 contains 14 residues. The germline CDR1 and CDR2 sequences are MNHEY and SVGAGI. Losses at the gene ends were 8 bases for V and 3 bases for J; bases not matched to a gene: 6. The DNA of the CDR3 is TGTGCCAGCTTACGGACAGGGAACAATCAGCCCCAGCATTTT. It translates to CASLRTGNNQPQHF.

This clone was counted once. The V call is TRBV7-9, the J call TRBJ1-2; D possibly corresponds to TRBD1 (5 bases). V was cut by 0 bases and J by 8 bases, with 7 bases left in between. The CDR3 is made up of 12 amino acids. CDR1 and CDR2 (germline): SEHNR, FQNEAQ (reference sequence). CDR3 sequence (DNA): TGTGCCAGCAGCTTAGCGCGGGGCGGCTACACCTTC. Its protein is CASSLARGGYTF.

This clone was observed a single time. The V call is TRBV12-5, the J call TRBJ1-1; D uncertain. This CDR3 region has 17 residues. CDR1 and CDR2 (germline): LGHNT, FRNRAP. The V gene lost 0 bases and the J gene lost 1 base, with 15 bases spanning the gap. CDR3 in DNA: TGTGCTAGTGGTTTGGTACACAGCGGCGACGAGAACACTGAAGCTTTCTTT. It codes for CASGLVHSGDENTEAFF.

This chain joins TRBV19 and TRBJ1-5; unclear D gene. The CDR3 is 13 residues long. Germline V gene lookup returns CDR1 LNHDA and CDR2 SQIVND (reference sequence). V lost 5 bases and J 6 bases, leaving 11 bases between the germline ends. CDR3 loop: CASSWGFAQPQHF. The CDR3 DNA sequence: TGTGCCAGTAGTTGGGGTTTCGCTCAGCCCCAGCATTTT.

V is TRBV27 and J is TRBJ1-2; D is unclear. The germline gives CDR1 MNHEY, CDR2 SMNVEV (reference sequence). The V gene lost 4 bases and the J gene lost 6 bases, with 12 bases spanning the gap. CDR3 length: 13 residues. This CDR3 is CASSSLGHNGYTF. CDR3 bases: TGTGCCAGCAGTTCCCTGGGCCACAATGGCTACACCTTC.

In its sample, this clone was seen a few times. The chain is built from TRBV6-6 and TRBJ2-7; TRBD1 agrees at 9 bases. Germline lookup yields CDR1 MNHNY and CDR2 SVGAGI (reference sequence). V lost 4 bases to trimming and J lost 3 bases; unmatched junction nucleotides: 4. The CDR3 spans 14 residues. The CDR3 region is CASSFRDRVYEQYV. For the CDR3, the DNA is TGTGCCAGCAGTTTCCGGGACAGGGTCTACGAGCAGTACGTC.

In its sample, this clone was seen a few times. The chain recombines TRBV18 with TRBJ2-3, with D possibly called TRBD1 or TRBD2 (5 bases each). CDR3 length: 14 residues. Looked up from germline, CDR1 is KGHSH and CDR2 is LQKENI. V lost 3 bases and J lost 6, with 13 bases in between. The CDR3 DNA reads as TGTGCCAGCTCACCCGGGACGGCTTCGGATACGCAGTATTTT. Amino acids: CASSPGTASDTQYF. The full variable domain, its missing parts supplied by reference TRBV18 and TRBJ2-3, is NAGVMQNPRHLVRRRGQEARLRCSPMKGHSHVYWYRQLPEEGLKFMVYLQKENIIDESGMPKERFSAEFPKEGPSILRIQQVVRGDSAAYFCASSPGTASDTQYFGPGTRLTVL.

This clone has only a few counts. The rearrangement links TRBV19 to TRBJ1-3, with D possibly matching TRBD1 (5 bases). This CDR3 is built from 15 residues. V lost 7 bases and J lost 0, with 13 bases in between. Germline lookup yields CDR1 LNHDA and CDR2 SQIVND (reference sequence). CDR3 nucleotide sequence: TGTGCCAGTATTAGGACAACCAGCTCTGGAAACACCATATATTTT. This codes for CASIRTTSSGNTIYF.

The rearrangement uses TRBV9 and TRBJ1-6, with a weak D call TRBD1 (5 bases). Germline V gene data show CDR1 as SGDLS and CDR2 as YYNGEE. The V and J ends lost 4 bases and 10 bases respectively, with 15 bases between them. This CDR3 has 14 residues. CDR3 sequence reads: CASSKIPRDSPLHF. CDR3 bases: TGTGCCAGCAGCAAAATACCGAGGGACTCACCCCTCCACTTT.

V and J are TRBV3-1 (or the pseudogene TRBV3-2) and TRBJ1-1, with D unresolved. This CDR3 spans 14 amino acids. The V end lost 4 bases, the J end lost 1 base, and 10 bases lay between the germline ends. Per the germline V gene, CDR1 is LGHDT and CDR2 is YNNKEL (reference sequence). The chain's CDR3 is CASSPGRTNTEAFF. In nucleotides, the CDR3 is TGTGCCAGCAGCCCGGGCAGGACGAACACTGAAGCTTTCTTT.

CDR3 bases: TGTGCCAGCAGCCCGGGGACAGGCACTAATGAAAAACTGTTTTTT. Its protein product is CASSPGTGTNEKLFF. The chain is built from TRBV7-2 and TRBJ1-4; TRBD1 matches 8 bases. V was clipped by 5 bases and J by 2 bases; unmatched bases: 4. The germline gives CDR1 SGHTA, CDR2 FQGNSA. This CDR3 has 15 residues.

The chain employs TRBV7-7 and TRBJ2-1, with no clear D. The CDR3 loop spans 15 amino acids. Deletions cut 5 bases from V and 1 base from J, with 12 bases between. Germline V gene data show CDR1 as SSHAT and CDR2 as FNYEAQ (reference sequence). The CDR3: CASSPHAGSYNEQFF. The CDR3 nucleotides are TGTGCCAGCAGCCCCCACGCAGGTTCCTACAATGAGCAGTTCTTC. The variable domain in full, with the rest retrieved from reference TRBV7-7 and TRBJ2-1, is GAGVSQSPRYKVTKRGQDVTLRCDPISSHATLYWYQQALGQGPEFLTYFNYEAQPDKSGLPSDRFSAERPEGSISTLTIQRTEQRDSAMYRCASSPHAGSYNEQFFGPGTRLTVL.

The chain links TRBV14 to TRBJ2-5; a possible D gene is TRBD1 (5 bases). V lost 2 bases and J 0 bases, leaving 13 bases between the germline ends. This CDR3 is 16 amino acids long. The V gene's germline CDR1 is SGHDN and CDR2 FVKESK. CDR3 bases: TGTGCCAGCAGCCAATATCAGGGATCGTACCAAGAGACCCAGTACTTC. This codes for CASSQYQGSYQETQYF.

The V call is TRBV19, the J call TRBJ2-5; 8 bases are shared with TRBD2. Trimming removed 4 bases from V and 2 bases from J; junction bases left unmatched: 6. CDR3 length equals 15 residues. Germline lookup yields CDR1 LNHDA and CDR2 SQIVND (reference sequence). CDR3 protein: CASSSGAGVQETQYF. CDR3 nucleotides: TGTGCCAGTAGTAGTGGAGCGGGGGTACAAGAGACCCAGTACTTC.

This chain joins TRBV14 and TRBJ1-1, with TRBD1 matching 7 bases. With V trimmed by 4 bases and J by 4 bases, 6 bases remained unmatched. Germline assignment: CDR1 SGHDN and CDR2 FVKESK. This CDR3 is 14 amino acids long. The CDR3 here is CASSRKQGSTEAFF. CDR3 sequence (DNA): TGTGCCAGCAGCCGCAAACAGGGGAGCACTGAAGCTTTCTTT.

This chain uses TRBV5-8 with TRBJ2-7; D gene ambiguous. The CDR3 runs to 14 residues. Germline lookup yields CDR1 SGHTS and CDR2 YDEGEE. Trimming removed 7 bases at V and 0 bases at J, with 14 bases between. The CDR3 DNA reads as TGTGCCAGCGGAGCCCTTCCCTTCTCCTACGAGCAGTACGTC. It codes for CASGALPFSYEQYV.

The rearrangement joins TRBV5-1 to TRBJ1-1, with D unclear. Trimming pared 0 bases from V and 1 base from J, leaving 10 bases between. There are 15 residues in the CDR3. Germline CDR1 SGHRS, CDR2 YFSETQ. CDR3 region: CASSLGWDPNTEAFF. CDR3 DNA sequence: TGCGCCAGCAGCTTGGGGTGGGATCCGAACACTGAAGCTTTCTTT.

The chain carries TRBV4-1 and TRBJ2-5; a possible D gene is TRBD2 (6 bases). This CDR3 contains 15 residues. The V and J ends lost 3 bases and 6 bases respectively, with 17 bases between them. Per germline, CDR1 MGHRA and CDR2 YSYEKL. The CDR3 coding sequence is TGCGCCAGCAGCCAGGGGCACTCGGGGGAGAAGACCCAGTACTTC. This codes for CASSQGHSGEKTQYF.

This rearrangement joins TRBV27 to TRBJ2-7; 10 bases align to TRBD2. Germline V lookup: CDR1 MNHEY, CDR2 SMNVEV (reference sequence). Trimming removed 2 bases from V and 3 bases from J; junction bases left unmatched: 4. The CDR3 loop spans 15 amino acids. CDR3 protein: CASSLEASGGYEQYV. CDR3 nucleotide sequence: TGTGCCAGCAGTTTAGAGGCTAGCGGGGGCTACGAGCAGTACGTC.